This TCR beta chain was identified during a study of shared clonotypes between healthy human individuals. Original processing notes: In the immunoSEQ data, sequences were junction-only and lacked quality scores, so filtering differed. Only in-frame clones appear in the TCRdb table, and some are missing; sequencing was by immunoSEQ multiplex PCR. The V and J calls and clone size were taken over from that table, and D and trimming were inferred from the DNA. Of about 2.1 million clones listed, approximately 94% are singletons. The CDR3 sequence is 17 residues long. V was clipped by 5 bases and J by 3 bases; unmatched bases: 15. CDR1 and CDR2 from the germline V gene are MNHEY and SMNVEV (reference sequence). In the naive CD8 group, cells lacked CD45RO and were positively selected for CCR7, so terminally differentiated effector memory CD45RA+ cells were left out. Healthy HIV-negative adults with no recent acute infections or vaccinations were recruited as donors.

This clonotype was obtained from a man aged 18-30 years in good health. Some clones in this sample may be carry-over from other donors' samples. This sequence joins TRBV27 and TRBJ2-7, with 8 bases matching TRBD1. Sequenced material: naive CD8+ T cells from PBMCs. CDR3 sequence (DNA): TGTGCCAGCAGTCCAAGACTCCCGGGGACAGGAGGCTACGAGCAGTACTTC. Protein: CASSPRLPGTGGYEQYF.